This TCR beta chain was observed in a study of CD8+CD57+ T cells in acquired aplastic anemia. Those patients picked for sequencing had displayed CD8+CD57+ cell expansion on flow cytometry. Severe acquired aplastic anemia was present in every patient. Patients were untreated when blood was sampled. The CDR3 totals 15 residues. Trimming removed 3 bases at V and 0 bases at J, with 12 bases between. Germline CDR1 reads SGHRS; CDR2 reads YFSETQ. The template used for profiling TCR beta VDJ and CDR3 was genomic DNA. TCRdb used MiXCR to reprocess the reads, holding one entry per CDR3 protein. The table has 210,000 or so distinct CDR3 sequences, about half seen once.

This TCR was sampled from a human donor with aplastic anemia. The sample was sorted CD4+, CD8+, or CD8+CD57+ T cells (not recorded which) from PBMCs. The chain carries TRBV5-1 and TRBJ1-1, with D perhaps matching TRBD1 (5 bases). CDR3 amino acids: CASSSIGGMNTEAFF. The CDR3 DNA is TGCGCCAGCAGCTCGATCGGGGGAATGAACACTGAAGCTTTCTTT.